This TCR beta chain was profiled in a study of CD8 T cells in ankylosing spondylitis. Findings and caveats of the study: Characteristic, it appeared, of ankylosing spondylitis blood was a TCR beta motif of several highly homologous variants. Enrichment of disease-linked clones was reportedly significant in matched ankylosing spondylitis synovial fluid. The authors found the disease-linked clones to be CD8+ and relatively rare in peripheral blood. In the blood and synovial fluid of reactive arthritis, some motif variants had been previously reported.

The CDR3 has 14 amino acids. Quantitative molecular-barcoded 5'-RACE generated the TCR beta libraries. TCRdb analysed the 5' RACE reads with MiXCR anew, one entry per CDR3 protein. The sample carries about 540,000 distinct CDR3 sequences, roughly 13% recorded once. With respect to this clonotype: The antigen remains unidentified.

The sequence was collected from a male donor with ankylosing spondylitis. The V gene is TRBV21-1, the J gene TRBJ2-3; the table gives TRBD1 as D, unverified against the DNA. TRBV21-1 is an annotated pseudogene. Source material: blood, either unsorted or a sorted T cell fraction (not recorded which). The CDR3 DNA reads TGTGCCAGCAGAATACGGACAGCCACAGTTACGCAGTATTTT. Translation gives CASRIRTATVTQYF.